This TCR beta chain is from a study of identical twins. Notes on the study in general: Out-of-frame alpha sequences shared by twins were enriched for low generation probability. One should note that invariant MAIT and iNKT cells could partly confound zero-insertion analyses. Cross-sectional statistical analysis, not tracking of the same donors, underpinned the conclusions.

This clonotype was recorded many times. Its target is not known. Trimming removed 5 bases from V and 4 bases from J, with 15 bases in between. The CDR3 covers 15 residues. Germline loops: CDR1 MDHEN, CDR2 SYDVKM. Using its own MiXCR run on the 5' RACE reads, TCRdb lists one record per CDR3 protein. This repertoire shows 500,000 to 650,000 distinct CDR3 sequences, 7.1% found once; its top ten account for 1.6%. The same specimen was also included in a second study, on yellow fever vaccine responses in identical twins. That report adds: Reportedly, twins showed a vaccine T cell response that looked partly convergent and partly personalized.

The sequenced sample was PBMCs. The rearrangement joins TRBV28 to TRBJ2-1, with D tentatively TRBD1 (6 bases). This sequence was found in a woman under 30 in good health. CDR3 coding DNA: TGTGCCAGCAGTCCACAGGGCTCTGGATACAATGAGCAGTTCTTC. This encodes CASSPQGSGYNEQFF.